A selection of T cell receptor beta chains follows, all from one sample in a study of T cell repertoires in cytomegalovirus infection. TCRdb redid the calling of the reads with MiXCR, one entry per CDR3 protein. In the table there are hundreds of thousands of distinct CDR3 sequences, 29% of which are singletons. The antigens of these receptors remain unknown. Here the sequenced sample was cultured PBMCs, taken from culture after CMV antigen stimulation. The receptor set was obtained from a human donor in good health (CMV status not recorded). Some clones in this sample may be carry-over from other donors' samples. The conserved cysteine and the conserved F or W are not part of the CDR3 here. The order of the fields is CDR3 length, J gene, D gene, V gene, CDR3 protein. A D gene is named only where the DNA matches it firmly.

13 | TRBJ1-6 | TRBD1 | TRBV2 | ASRGSGGRDSPLH
13 | TRBJ2-5 | TRBD1 | TRBV7-9 | ASSPSGQPQETQY
15 | TRBJ1-3 | - | TRBV28 | ASSPRGQFLSGNTIY
14 | TRBJ2-5 | - | TRBV7-9 | ASSPQGGGYQETQY
13 | TRBJ1-4 | - | TRBV10-2 | ASSERRGGFEKLF
11 | TRBJ2-5 | - | TRBV25-1 | ASSGVGVETQY
14 | TRBJ1-6 | - | TRBV7-8 | ASKESSNAYNSPLH
13 | TRBJ2-2 | - | TRBV28 | ASSWIGLNTGELF
13 | TRBJ1-4 | - | TRBV11-2 | ASSFGRGVEEKLF
15 | TRBJ2-2 | TRBD2 | TRBV7-2 | ASSLAQTSGAPGELF
12 | TRBJ2-1 | - | TRBV30 | ASTGSNSYNEQF
12 | TRBJ2-7 | - | TRBV14 | ASSRVEAGNGQY
12 | TRBJ2-3 | TRBD2 | TRBV11-3 | ASSYTSGTDTQY
12 | TRBJ1-5 | - | TRBV19 | ASKPAGNVQPQH
12 | TRBJ2-3 | - | TRBV7-6 | ASSFLGPTDTQY
11 | TRBJ1-2 | TRBD1 | TRBV7-9 | ASSSGGAYGYT
13 | TRBJ2-7 | - | TRBV7-6 | ASSLEAGKGNEQY
11 | TRBJ1-2 | - | TRBV12-3/TRBV12-4 | ASSLAPPYRDT
13 | TRBJ1-5 | TRBD1 | TRBV27 | ASSLSTGSNQPQH
13 | TRBJ1-4 | - | TRBV25-1 | ASSEYGQSNEKLF
13 | TRBJ1-1 | TRBD1 | TRBV7-2 | ASSSTGVRNPEAF
12 | TRBJ2-1 | TRBD2 | TRBV7-2 | ASNERGGLNEQF
15 | TRBJ2-2 | - | TRBV15 | ATSRVAVASNTGELF
11 | TRBJ1-6 | - | TRBV6-2/TRBV6-3 | ASSYQGNSPLH
12 | TRBJ1-1 | - | TRBV28 | ASSQGEGNTEAF
11 | TRBJ2-1 | - | TRBV3-1 | ASSRMGMNEQF
13 | TRBJ2-2 | TRBD1 | TRBV7-8 | ASSLQGASTGELF